What follows are 9 T cell receptor beta chains derived from one specimen sequenced in a study of cytomegalovirus exposure and HLA in healthy donors. PCR used 60 Vbeta primers and 13 Jbeta primers. The protocol was immunoSEQ multiplex PCR, while the TCRdb copy is restricted to in-frame clones and leaves out a portion. The sample carries 150,000 to 200,000 clones, over 60% recorded once. Material for sequencing was PBMCs. The receptors derive from a girl under 18 in good health and CMV-seronegative.

This clone turned up a few times. The J gene is TRBJ1-1, the V gene TRBV6-1; D remains ambiguous. CDR1 is MNHNS and CDR2 is SASEGT in the germline V gene. The CDR3 runs to 14 residues. Trimming removed 3 bases at V and 0 bases at J, with 8 bases between. CDR3 amino acids: CASSERAVNTEAFF. DNA for the CDR3: TGTGCCAGCAGTGAGAGGGCGGTGAACACTGAAGCTTTCTTT.

The gene calls are TRBV7-3 and TRBJ2-5; D is perhaps TRBD2 (6 bases). Per the germline V gene, CDR1 is SGHTA and CDR2 is FQGTGA. Trimming stripped 5 bases from V and 1 base from J, with 14 bases between. The CDR3 is 15 amino acids. CDR3 in amino acids: CASSRAGRSQETQYF. CDR3 DNA sequence: TGTGCCAGCAGCCGCGCGGGACGCAGCCAAGAGACCCAGTACTTC.

The J gene is TRBJ2-5, the V gene TRBV5-8; D remains ambiguous. The CDR3 sequence is 13 residues long. Trimming took 0 bases from V and 4 from J, leaving 7 bases between them. The germline V gene encodes CDR1 SGHTS and CDR2 YDEGEE. CDR3 sequence: CASSLDPRETQYF. CDR3 coding DNA: TGTGCCAGCAGCTTGGATCCGAGAGAGACCCAGTACTTC.

The J gene is TRBJ2-1, the V gene TRBV5-1; D is unclear. V lost 4 bases, J lost 0 bases, and 23 bases lay in between. This CDR3 spans 19 amino acids. Per germline, CDR1 SGHRS and CDR2 YFSETQ. CDR3 coding DNA: TGCGCCAGCAGCCTAGAGCCTTCTGTGGTTCCGAGCTCCTACAATGAGCAGTTCTTC. Amino acids: CASSLEPSVVPSSYNEQFF.

About this clone itself: Additional DNA sequences in this sample encode the identical CDR3. The V and J genes are TRBV25-1 and TRBJ2-3, with D possibly being TRBD2 (7 bases). V was pared by 10 bases and J by 3 bases, with 20 bases between. In germline, CDR1 is MGHDK, CDR2 SYGVNS. This CDR3 is 15 amino acids long. The CDR3 DNA follows: TGTGCCACCTCCAGCACGGGGGGCAGAACAGATACGCAGTATTTT. Its translation: CATSSTGGRTDTQYF.

The chain combines TRBV6-5 with TRBJ2-3; D ambiguous. The V gene lost 2 bases and the J gene lost 6 bases, with 12 bases spanning the gap. CDR1 and CDR2 (germline): MNHEY, SVGAGI. The CDR3 covers 14 residues. CDR3 loop: CASSYEPGPDTQYF. The DNA for the CDR3 is TGTGCCAGCAGTTACGAGCCTGGGCCCGATACGCAGTATTTT.

CDR3 sequence (DNA): TGTGCCAGCAGTGCGGGGGGGACCCTCTCCTACGAGCAGTACTTC. Its translation is CASSAGGTLSYEQYF. This rearrangement joins TRBV28 to TRBJ2-7; 9 bases are a match to TRBD2. CDR1 and CDR2 (germline): MDHEN, SYDVKM. V lost 5 bases, J lost 0 bases, and 5 bases stayed unmatched. This CDR3 comprises 15 residues.

This rearrangement joins TRBV6-6 to TRBJ1-1; 10 nucleotides align to TRBD1. J was trimmed by 8 bases and V by 7 bases; bases with no gene match: 4. This CDR3 has 12 amino acids. The germline V gene has CDR1 MNHNY and CDR2 SVGAGI (reference sequence). CDR3 DNA: TGTGCCAGCACCAGGGACAGGGGCGAAGCTTTCTTT. Its translation is CASTRDRGEAFF.

This chain connects TRBV5-1 to TRBJ2-7; the D is unclear. The CDR3 totals 13 residues. V dropped 0 bases and J dropped 3 bases, with 7 bases sitting between them. Germline lookup yields CDR1 SGHRS and CDR2 YFSETQ. This CDR3 is CASSLGLFYEQYF. In nucleotides, the CDR3 is TGCGCCAGCAGCTTGGGTCTGTTCTACGAGCAGTACTTC.